This record covers a single T cell receptor beta chain. The sample belongs to a study of blood T cell repertoires in COVID-19. Profiling relied on immunoSEQ multiplex PCR, and the TCRdb table lists in-frame clones only, not all of them. The sample lists a few hundred thousand clones; less than 90% were seen once. Germline V gene sequence: CDR1 SGHTA, CDR2 FQGNSA. The CDR3 extends over 13 amino acids. V lost 5 bases, J lost 2 bases, and 10 bases lay in between. The J gene is TRBJ2-7, the V gene TRBV7-2, with D possibly being TRBD1 (6 bases). The sample consisted of PBMCs or T cells enriched from blood (not recorded which). The sequence was obtained from a woman aged 45-65 years who had recovered from COVID-19. The CDR3 DNA reads TGTGCCAGCAGCCACAGGGCCCCCTACGAGCAGTACTTC. Translating it yields CASSHRAPYEQYF.